The clone carrying this TCR beta chain was counted only a few times. The target antigen is unknown. Markers CD45RO/CCR7/CD25/CD127/CD95/CD27 served to sort CD4+ naive, central memory, regulatory and stem cell-like memory cells. Germline V lookup: CDR1 LGHNT, CDR2 FRNRAP. V lost 5 bases to trimming and J lost 8 bases, with 16 bases between them. The CDR3 length is 14 residues. These data are taken from a study of beta chain features in type 1 diabetes. Study-wide findings and caveats: When VDJ junctions were examined, type 1 diabetes patients showed fewer insertions and more deletions. People with Type 1 diabetes carried modestly yet significantly shorter TCRB CDR3s in all four CD4+ subsets. Patients showed naive, central memory and Treg TCRB repertoires that appeared more similar than those of healthy donors.

Reverse transcription of all isolated RNA meant that expressed TCRB transcripts were sequenced. Repertoires were generated with immunoSEQ multiplex PCR, while TCRdb's copy carries only in-frame clones and drops some. Of under 300,000 clones in the sample, approximately 25% were seen once. This clonotype was sampled from a woman younger than 45 with type 1 diabetes. V usage is TRBV12-5 and J usage is TRBJ2-1; tentatively, D is TRBD2 (6 bases). The sequenced sample was naive CD4+ T cells from blood. The chain's CDR3 is CASGLFGGTDEQFF. CDR3 in DNA: TGTGCTAGTGGTCTCTTTGGGGGGACGGATGAGCAGTTCTTC.